One sample yielded the 8 T cell receptor beta chains listed below, sequenced in a study of T cell changes during pregnancy in multiple sclerosis. Here immunoSEQ multiplex PCR was the method, and the copy in TCRdb shows in-frame clones only, minus some. The sample records approximately 59,000 clones, over 85% being singletons. The starting material was CD4+ T cells from peripheral blood mononuclear cells, obtained before pregnancy. All receptors derive from a female donor with multiple sclerosis, enrolled in a pregnancy study.

This clone is a singleton in its sample. The chain couples TRBV5-1 to TRBJ2-7, with D uncertain. Germline V gene lookup returns CDR1 SGHRS and CDR2 YFSETQ. This CDR3 comprises 13 residues. V lost 5 bases and J lost 3, with 12 bases in between. In nucleotides, the CDR3 is TGCGCCAGCAGAAGTAACGGCGGCTACGAGCAGTACTTC. As protein: CASRSNGGYEQYF.

CDR3 coding DNA: TGTGCCAGCAGCTTAGCAGGGCCAAGTACTGAAGCTTTCTTT. Amino acid sequence: CASSLAGPSTEAFF. J is TRBJ1-1 and V is TRBV5-6; possible D gene TRBD1, 5 bases. Trimming stripped 2 bases from V and 5 bases from J, with 13 bases between. Germline V gene lookup returns CDR1 SGHDT and CDR2 YYEEEE. The CDR3 length is 14 residues.

V usage is TRBV7-9 and J usage is TRBJ2-5; D is ambiguous. Trimming took 7 bases from V and 1 from J, leaving 22 bases between them. Germline assignment: CDR1 SEHNR and CDR2 FQNEAQ (reference sequence). The CDR3 has 17 residues. CDR3 region: CASTPGRSENLQETQYF. DNA for the CDR3: TGTGCCAGCACCCCAGGTCGGTCGGAAAACCTCCAAGAGACCCAGTACTTC.

The CDR3 nucleotides are TGTGCCAGTCAAAGGACAGGGGGAACAGATACGCAGTATTTT. Encoded protein: CASQRTGGTDTQYF. J is TRBJ2-3 and V is TRBV19; 10 nucleotides align to TRBD1. Germline lookup yields CDR1 LNHDA and CDR2 SQIVND (reference sequence). CDR3 size: 14 residues. The V and J ends lost 8 bases and 3 bases, in that order; junction bases with no gene match: 5.

The rearrangement joins TRBV29-1 to TRBJ2-1; TRBD2 aligns across 9 bases. Germline CDR1 is SQVTM and CDR2 is ANQGSEA. There are 16 residues in the CDR3. V lost 6 bases to trimming and J lost 7 bases; unmatched junction nucleotides: 16. CDR3 protein: CSVGGGVAGAGNEQFF. The CDR3 DNA is TGCAGCGTGGGGGGTGGGGTAGCGGGAGCGGGGAATGAGCAGTTCTTC.

CDR3 DNA sequence: TGTGCCAGCAGTGACCACGGGACTAGCGGTCGGAATGAGCAGTTCTTC. Its protein product is CASSDHGTSGRNEQFF. The chain combines TRBV6-4 with TRBJ2-1; 11 nucleotides line up with TRBD2. The germline gives CDR1 MRHNA, CDR2 SNTAGT. The CDR3 totals 16 residues. V lost 2 bases and J lost 7; bases outside the gene matches: 7.

CDR3 in DNA: TGTGCCAGCAGCTTAGGCGGGTCCAATGAGCAGTTCTTC. Translation: CASSLGGSNEQFF. The chain uses TRBV7-2 and TRBJ2-1; maybe TRBD2 (5 bases). The V end was cut by 1 base, the J end by 6 bases, with 7 bases between. CDR3 length: 13 residues. Germline-derived CDR1 and CDR2 are SGHTA and FQGNSA.

Only one count was recorded for this clone. This sequence joins TRBV6-5 and TRBJ1-3; a weak D match, TRBD1 (5 bases). Germline CDR1 is MNHEY and CDR2 is SVGAGI. Deletions cut 0 bases from V and 0 bases from J, with 9 bases between. The CDR3 is made up of 16 amino acids. CDR3 bases: TGTGCCAGCAGTTACTCCTACAGGAGCTCTGGAAACACCATATATTTT. The encoded protein is CASSYSYRSSGNTIYF.